Following are 5 T cell receptor beta chains from one sample sequenced in a study of blood T cell repertoires in COVID-19 (dated by TCRdb to the early 2020s). Libraries were made using the immunoSEQ multiplex PCR assay. TCRdb limited this immuneACCESS table to in-frame rearrangements with V and J called. A share of clones is missing; checked studies link under half to unresolved V genes, and the rest is unexplained. Present in this sample are roughly 99,000 clones, 80% to 95% of which were seen just once. Approximately 1.2% of the sample is held by the ten biggest clonotypes. Source material: peripheral blood. These receptors all stem from a woman in her thirties with acute or convalescent COVID-19.

The CDR3 is CASSLAGTGSKAFF. The CDR3, as DNA: TGTGCCAGCAGCTTAGCGGGGACAGGGTCGAAAGCTTTCTTT. This chain connects TRBV7-2 to TRBJ1-1; 9 bases map to TRBD1. V lost 0 bases to trimming and J lost 9 bases; unmatched junction nucleotides: 5. Germline CDR1 SGHTA, CDR2 FQGNSA. The CDR3 consists of 14 residues.

In its sample, this clone was seen a few times. This chain links TRBV19 with TRBJ2-6; weak D call: TRBD1 (6 bases). CDR3 length: 17 amino acids. CDR1 and CDR2 (germline): LNHDA, SQIVND (reference sequence). The V gene lost 4 bases and the J gene lost 1 base, with 14 bases spanning the gap. The CDR3, as DNA: TGTGCCAGTAGTAAGGACAGCTTAATTTCTGGGGCCAACGTCCTGACTTTC. Encoded protein: CASSKDSLISGANVLTF.

The chain couples TRBV29-1 to TRBJ1-2; 9 bases match TRBD1. Germline assignment: CDR1 SQVTM and CDR2 ANQGSEA. V lost 3 bases to trimming and J lost 4 bases; unmatched junction nucleotides: 15. This CDR3 is 17 amino acids long. The CDR3 coding sequence is TGCAGCGTTGAGATAGACAGGGGGGATTTTTTCGGCTATGGCTACACCTTC. Its translation: CSVEIDRGDFFGYGYTF.

The chain carries TRBV7-9 and TRBJ2-3, with 11 bases lining up with TRBD2. CDR3 size: 16 residues. The V and J ends lost 6 bases and 3 bases, in that order; junction bases with no gene match: 8. Germline loops: CDR1 SEHNR, CDR2 FQNEAQ (reference sequence). CDR3 DNA sequence: TGTGCCAGCAGAAGCTCTAGCGGGGGGCTGACAGATACGCAGTATTTT. Residues: CASRSSSGGLTDTQYF.

V is TRBV29-1 and J is TRBJ2-2; 9 bases align to TRBD1. The V segment lost 6 bases and the J segment 7 bases; nucleotides outside the gene matches: 6. The CDR3 length is 13 residues. Germline assignment: CDR1 SQVTM and CDR2 ANQGSEA. The CDR3 DNA is TGCAGCGTGGGGACAGGGTCGGGCGGGGAGCTGTTTTTT. Its translation is CSVGTGSGGELFF.